This T cell receptor beta chain was captured by sequencing in a study of cytomegalovirus exposure and HLA in healthy donors (dated by TCRdb to about 2017). Turning to the overall study: In an earlier analysis of about 560 of the donors, 250 to 350 Gb of sequence data and 100 million or so unique TCR beta sequences from about 180 million T cells were reported. Genome-wide SNP genotypes for about 55% of the roughly 670 donors were used in a later genetic analysis, which treated that subset as a discovery cohort. To study patterns of TCR occurrence, a later analysis re-analyzed previously published TCR beta repertoires from several hundred donors and added high-resolution HLA genotyping. Approximately 300 gigabases of sequencing data and around 90 million unique TCR sequences made up an early release that covered about 640 HLA-typed donors. All discovery cohort repertoires had been generated using a single sequencing platform. The study aimed to test whether signatures of past pathogen exposure could be identified by cataloging public T cell receptors. Besides the first cohort of about 730 subjects, a separate validation cohort made up of 95 to 150 different subjects was used. An earlier analysis of a few hundred of the donors applied high-throughput TCR beta sequencing to assess whether each TCR beta V gene segment acted as functional or pseudogenic. Five DR-DQ haplotypes were handled as single units for association and clustering because linkage in the cohort was strong. Among the roughly 400 genotyped donors, approximately 76% belonged to the genetic ancestry cluster associated with self-reported Caucasian donors. Rather than using new phenotypic data, the later analysis identified candidate immune exposures from TCR beta sequences and from how often those sequences occurred across donors. Typing coverage varied by locus: roughly 620-640 donors for A, B, C, DRB1 and DQB1; roughly 560 for DQA1; more than 600 for DPA1; approximately 490 for DPB1. Across about 380 genotyped donors of the cohort, an average of approximately 220,000 unique TCR beta nucleotide sequences per donor were sequenced, and around 20% of those sequences were non-productive. The study used immunosequencing to profile the T cell repertoires of approximately 640 subjects and linked those repertoires to cytomegalovirus serostatus. The study combined high-throughput TCR immunosequencing, statistical association of individual TCRs with disease status, and machine learning to predict cytomegalovirus infection status. Both class I and class II loci were covered by HLA typing, at four-digit resolution. Donor age, sex, ethnicity and CMV serostatus were collected together with the repertoire data. Results and caveats for the whole study, not just this receptor: According to a later analysis, parvovirus B19, influenza, CMV and Epstein-Barr virus appeared linked to several top co-occurrence clusters. A later genetic analysis associated a missense DCLRE1C variant with V-gene and J-gene trimming of TCR beta chains, and an independent cohort replicated the association. In an earlier analysis of around 500 of the donors, most TCR beta V segments appeared in productive rearrangements about 90% or about 30% of the time, broadly matching IMGT annotations. The cohort was sequenced for TCR beta chains only, and without alpha or paired-chain data the features that could be detected were limited. Because the 87-base-pair reads could not distinguish some IMGT-functional V segments, including TRBV6-2 and TRBV6-3, those segments were excluded. In vitro tests confirmed that a few of the cytomegalovirus-associated TCR beta chains recognize cytomegalovirus antigens. A total of 164 TCR beta chains were listed by the study as associated with cytomegalovirus. Correlated functional status among segregating V segments might reflect linkage disequilibrium, but an unknown experimental factor could not be ruled out. Because HLA typing was missing for some donors at each locus, association tests included only the typed subset. Assigning TCR associations to individual alleles was difficult when HLA alleles, especially DR and DQ, strongly co-occurred. Across donors, most TCR sequences were observed very rarely, whereas some public TCRs were present in many individuals. In a later analysis, TCR association rates were found to vary across HLA loci, with the most associated TCRs seen for DRB1 alleles and the fewest for HLA-C alleles. Because counts were too low, around 18 rarely observed V segments, including chromosome 9 orphons, were left out of the earlier analysis of about 500 of the donors. Cytomegalovirus status was reported to be diagnosed by the classifier with high specificity and sensitivity in both the original and validation cohorts. A later genetic analysis reported fewer N-insertions in productive TCRs among donors in an Asian-associated ancestry cluster than the roughly 720-donor mean. A cluster of highly shared sequence variants was judged likely to be a technical artifact of the sequencing pipeline. CMV serostatus was the only immune exposure information available for the cohort. Specific HLA alleles were associated with 16,951 TCR beta sequences at a false discovery rate of 0.05 in a later analysis. Most CMV-associated TCR beta chains appeared to be HLA-restricted in a later analysis, and the HLA associations seemed to be driven largely by CMV exposure. A further reported finding was that TCR beta sequences accurately predicted the HLA-A and HLA-B alleles for most subjects in the first cohort. The authors suggested that the approach could potentially be extended to other disease states and immunological phenotypes. Compared with equally common non-associated chains, HLA-associated TCR beta chains in a later analysis were more clonally expanded and had lower generation probabilities. The presence/absence analyses assumed that sequencing depth was roughly uniform across donors, and that assumption may not be true.

As to this clone: Its specific antigen is unknown. Qualities for individual bases were not recorded, and no much larger clone is one base off.

Compared with germline, V lacks 6 bases and J lacks 7 bases; bases without a gene match: 9. Sequences SGHAT (CDR1) and FQNNGV (CDR2) are obtained from the germline V gene. Its CDR3 holds 15 amino acids, cysteine through phenylalanine. The sequence is cut down to CDR3 DNA, 45 bases in frame from base 1. The cohort consisted of approximately 690 healthy bone marrow donors. At the time of sampling, all cohort members were nominally healthy, though unrecorded immune exposures were likely present. The donor was CMV seronegative and belonged to the group of approximately 320 seronegative cohort members. Each donor provided a peripheral blood sample, and peripheral blood mononuclear cells were used for TCR beta sequencing. The Qiagen DNeasy Blood Extraction Kit was used to extract genomic DNA from the blood cell samples. The library was made by the immunoSEQ multiplex PCR assay. For the multiplex PCR, a mixture combining 60 forward primers for TCR Vbeta segments and 13 reverse primers for TCR Jbeta segments was used. A multiplex PCR assay on genomic DNA amplified the CDR3 region of rearranged TCR beta genes. On the Illumina HiSeq System, the amplified TCR beta libraries were sequenced as 87-base-pair reads. The study's processing was this. Across the 600 to 700 repertoires, a later analysis counted tens of millions of unique TCR beta chains, 9 million to 14 million of which were shared by at least two donors. Raw reads were error-corrected and collapsed into unique sequences with a nearest-neighbor algorithm that merged closely related sequences to remove PCR and sequencing errors. To assign V, D and J gene segments, CDR3 sequences were aligned to IMGT reference sequences. For a sequence to be retained, a match of at least six nucleotides was required to both a V gene segment and a J gene segment. A rearrangement was called productive if the CDR3 had no stop codons and remained in frame with V and J, and every other rearrangement was called non-productive. Following IMGT convention, CDR3 was defined as the stretch from the second conserved V-encoded cysteine up to the conserved J-encoded phenylalanine. The earlier analysis of 500 to 650 of the donors excluded any sequence lacking an unambiguous match to a single V gene segment. In an earlier analysis of a few hundred of the donors, a V segment was called functional when productive rearrangements were above 56.7%, and segregating when the standard deviation between donors exceeded 5%. A statistical classification framework was built to diagnose cytomegalovirus status from the catalog of TCR beta chain sequences. V and J gene assignment, in a later analysis, came from comparing TCR nucleotide sequences with IMGT/GENE-DB human TR gene sequences. A later analysis assigned CDR3 sequences and most-parsimonious VDJ recombination scenarios with the TCRdist pipeline. A later analysis defined each TCR beta chain by its CDR3 amino acid sequence plus V-gene family, and excluded reads lacking a unique V-gene family. A later analysis removed 500 to 600 highly shared, low-generation-probability nucleotide sequences to deal with suspected cross-contamination and a sequencing artifact. A later analysis calculated a clonal expansion index for each public chain from normalized within-repertoire ranks of inferred template counts. In a later analysis, generation probabilities were computed using a VDJ recombination model fitted to out-of-frame rearrangements, and the results were checked against IGoR. In a later analysis, TCR-TCR, TCR-HLA and TCR-CMV co-occurrence was scored with hypergeometric tests, and a repertoire-size bias correction was applied to TCR pairs. A later analysis estimated false discovery rates by permuting HLA or CMV assignments 20 times. A later analysis grouped co-occurring TCRs with DBSCAN, adding TCRdist sequence similarity when clustering within HLA-allele-positive subsets. Co-occurrence clustering excluded repertoires with fewer than 30,000 or more than 120,000 public chains, plus five with anomalous nucleotide sharing. The table was pulled from immuneACCESS by TCRdb, which kept in-frame rearrangements only. Such tables lose some clones; where checked, under half of the loss comes from unresolved V genes, and the rest has no known cause. V and J calls and clone size come straight from that table; D and trimming were deduced from the DNA. Within this sample are 100,000 to 150,000 clones, with 70% to 80% of them counted one time only. The ten largest clones take up roughly 2% of the sample.

The receptor's source is a man aged 50-59 years in good health and CMV-seronegative. Source material: PBMCs. The chain was built from TRBV11-2 and TRBJ2-1; 10 middle bases align to TRBD2. The CDR3 loop reads CASRAIAGGRNEQFF. The DNA sequence reads TGTGCCAGCAGGGCAATAGCGGGGGGCCGGAATGAGCAGTTCTTC.